The clone carrying this T cell receptor (beta chain) has a count of ten or more. TCRdb re-derived calls from the RT-PCR reads in MiXCR, one entry per CDR3 protein. The sample comprises fewer than 800,000 distinct CDR3 sequences, approximately 15% of which are singletons, and 3.6% rests with the top ten. The trim removed 6 bases at V and 7 bases at J, leaving 6 bases unmatched. Germline CDR1 and CDR2: MNHEY and SVGAGI. This CDR3 contains 14 residues. What was sequenced was memory CD4+ T cells from blood. The TCR sequence derives from a female donor in good health, serving as a healthy control. This chain links TRBV6-5 with TRBJ1-6; 7 bases align to TRBD1. DNA of the CDR3: TGTGCCAGCAGCATGACAGGGAAAAATTCACCCCTCCACTTT. This codes for CASSMTGKNSPLHF.